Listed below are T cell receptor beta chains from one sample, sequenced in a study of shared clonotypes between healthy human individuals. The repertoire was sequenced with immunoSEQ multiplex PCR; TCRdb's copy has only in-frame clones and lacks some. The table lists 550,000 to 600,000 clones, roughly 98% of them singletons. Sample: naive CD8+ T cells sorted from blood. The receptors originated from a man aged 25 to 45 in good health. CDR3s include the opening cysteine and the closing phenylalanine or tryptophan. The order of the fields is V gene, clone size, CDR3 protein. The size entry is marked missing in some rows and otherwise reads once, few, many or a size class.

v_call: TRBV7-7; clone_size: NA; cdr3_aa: CASSLAFSEKTQYF
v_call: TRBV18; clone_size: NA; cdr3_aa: CASSPTLQETQYF
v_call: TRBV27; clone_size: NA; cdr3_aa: CASSYFAVGGYTF
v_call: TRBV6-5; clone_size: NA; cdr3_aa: CASSYSRGGGTGELFF
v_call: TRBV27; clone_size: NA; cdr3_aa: CASSLSPGGNYEQYF
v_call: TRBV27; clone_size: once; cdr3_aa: CASSSDRGLYEQYF
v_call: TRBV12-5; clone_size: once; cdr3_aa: CASGLQTVPRSPDTQYF
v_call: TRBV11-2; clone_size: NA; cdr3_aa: CASGVLTRRETQYF
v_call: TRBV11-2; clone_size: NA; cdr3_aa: CASSLPQGNPDTQYF
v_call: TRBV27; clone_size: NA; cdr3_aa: CASFGNEQFF
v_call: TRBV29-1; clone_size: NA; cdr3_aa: CSVLLASQVETQYF
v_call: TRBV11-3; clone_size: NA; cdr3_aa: CASSSLSGLAGGVAGELFF
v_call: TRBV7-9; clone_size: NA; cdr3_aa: CASSSLSGVGYTF
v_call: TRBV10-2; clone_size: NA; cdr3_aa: CASSEKVGGVGEQYF
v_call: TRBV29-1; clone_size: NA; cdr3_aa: CSAIPAQGYEQYF
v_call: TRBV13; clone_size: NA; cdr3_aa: CASSTRGEQFF
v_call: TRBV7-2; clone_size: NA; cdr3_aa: CASSLGSPYGYTF
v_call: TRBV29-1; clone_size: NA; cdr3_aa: CSVVAGADEKLFF
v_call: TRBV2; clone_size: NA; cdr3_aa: CASSPDRGGRETQYF
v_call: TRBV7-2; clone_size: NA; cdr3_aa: CASSLEPEYTGELFF
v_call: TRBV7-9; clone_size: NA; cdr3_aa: CASSSPRGGSNSYNEQFF
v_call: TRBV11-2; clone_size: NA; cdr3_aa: CASRAPGAVETQYF
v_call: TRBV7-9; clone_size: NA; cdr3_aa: CASSLIGNEKLFF
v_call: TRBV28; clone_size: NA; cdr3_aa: CASRLPGQPWGTDTQYF
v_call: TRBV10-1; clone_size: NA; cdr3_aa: CASSGQDTSYEQYF
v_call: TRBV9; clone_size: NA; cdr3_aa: CASSFQGGYEQYF
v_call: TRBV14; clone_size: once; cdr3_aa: CASSQLGQGYEQYF
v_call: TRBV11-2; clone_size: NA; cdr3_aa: CASSSGTSMYNEQFF
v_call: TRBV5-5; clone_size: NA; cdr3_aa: CASSLVWTDNQPQHF
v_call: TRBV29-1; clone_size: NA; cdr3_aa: CSVTGTNSYEQYF
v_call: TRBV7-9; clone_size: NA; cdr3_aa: CASSYRLADQETQYF
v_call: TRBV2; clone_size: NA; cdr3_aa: CASKGSRDEQYF
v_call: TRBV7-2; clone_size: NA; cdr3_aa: CASSSGRNYEQYF
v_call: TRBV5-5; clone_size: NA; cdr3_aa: CASSYLQGATDEQFF
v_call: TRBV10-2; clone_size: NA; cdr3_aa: CASSESSNNEQFF